The T cell receptor beta chain under discussion was sequenced for a study of Ad26.COV2.S vaccination and SARS-CoV-2 variants. The method was immunoSEQ multiplex PCR; TCRdb's version includes in-frame clones alone and lacks a portion of them. The sample consists of 350,000 to 400,000 clones, about 85% of them appearing once. Trimming stripped 1 base from V and 11 bases from J, with 8 bases between. Looked up from germline, CDR1 is LNHNV and CDR2 is YYDKDF (reference sequence). This CDR3 contains 12 residues. Indicated treatment: about 20 received Ad26.COV2.S at low or high dose, single or two shots; about 5 received placebo; per-sample allocation not given. Day 63 after the first injection of vaccine or placebo was the sampling time.

Sequences were derived from peripheral blood, sampled in a trial of Ad26.COV2.S vaccine versus placebo. This chain links TRBV15 with TRBJ1-4, with D unresolved. The TCR sequence derives from a person aged 18-65 years who received the Ad26.COV2.S COVID-19 vaccine or a placebo. The CDR3 loop is CATSRASAKLFF. The CDR3 nucleotides read TGTGCCACCAGCAGAGCGTCGGCCAAACTGTTTTTT.